The 3 T cell receptor beta chains presented below share a single source sample, sequenced in a study of lymphopenia after photon versus proton radiotherapy. The repertoire was sequenced with immunoSEQ multiplex PCR; TCRdb's copy has only in-frame clones and lacks some. The table shows tens of thousands of clones, with around nine tenths occurring only once. Sample: peripheral blood, taken from a patient treated with proton-based radiotherapy. All receptors come from a man older than 75 with esophageal cancer.

The J gene is TRBJ2-5, the V gene TRBV5-1; 8 bases are shared with TRBD1. Germline-derived CDR1 and CDR2 are SGHRS and YFSETQ. The CDR3 runs 15 residues. The V segment lost 0 bases and the J segment 2 bases; nucleotides outside the gene matches: 3. The CDR3 region is CASSLAGTGQETQYF. Written as DNA, the CDR3 is TGCGCCAGCAGCTTGGCCGGGACAGGTCAAGAGACCCAGTACTTC.

The chain carries TRBV30 and TRBJ2-1; 10 bases line up with TRBD1. CDR3 length: 13 residues. Germline trimming cut 7 bases from V and 2 bases from J; bases unmatched to any gene: 2. Germline V gene sequence: CDR1 GTSNPN, CDR2 SVGIG (reference sequence). CDR3 coding DNA: TGTGCCTTGGACAGGGGGACCTACAATGAGCAGTTCTTC. Translated, it gives CALDRGTYNEQFF.

The genes are TRBV12-5 and TRBJ2-1; no clear D gene. The germline V gene has CDR1 LGHNT and CDR2 FRNRAP. V was pared by 1 base and J by 5 bases, with 9 bases between. The CDR3 sequence is 14 residues long. The CDR3 coding sequence is TGTGCTAGTGGTTTGGGGACCAGGAACAATGAGCAGTTCTTC. This gives the protein CASGLGTRNNEQFF.